The 16 T cell receptor beta chains listed next were all sequenced from one sample in a study of T cell changes during pregnancy in multiple sclerosis. Data came from immunoSEQ multiplex PCR; TCRdb stores just in-frame clones and leaves some out. Among about 32,000 clones listed, roughly nine tenths were seen once. The material sequenced was CD4+ T cells from peripheral blood mononuclear cells, taken after pregnancy. These receptors originate from a female donor in good health, enrolled as a control in a pregnancy study.

This chain joins TRBV9 and TRBJ2-3; D may be TRBD1 (5 bases). Germline values: CDR1 SGDLS, CDR2 YYNGEE. Trimming stripped 0 bases from V and 0 bases from J, with 11 bases between. The CDR3 length is 16 residues. Written as DNA, the CDR3 is TGTGCCAGCAGCGTAGGAACAGGCCTCAGCACAGATACGCAGTATTTT. Residues: CASSVGTGLSTDTQYF.

The chain joins TRBV5-4 to TRBJ1-1; TRBD1 might be the D (5 bases). CDR3 length equals 14 residues. Germline-derived CDR1 and CDR2 are SGHNT and YYREEE (reference sequence). The V gene lost 2 bases and the J gene lost 0 bases, with 8 bases spanning the gap. The CDR3 DNA follows: TGTGCCAGCAGCTTCGGGGGGTTGAACACTGAAGCTTTCTTT. Its protein is CASSFGGLNTEAFF.

Only one count was recorded for this clone. The CDR3: CASSPLSGSTDTQYF. For the CDR3, the DNA is TGTGCCAGCTCACCATTAAGCGGGAGCACAGATACGCAGTATTTT. V gene TRBV18 combines with J gene TRBJ2-3; D may be TRBD2 (6 bases). The ends were cut back, 2 bases at V and 0 bases at J, with 9 bases in the middle. The CDR3 is 15 amino acids. Germline V CDR1 and CDR2: KGHSH, LQKENI.

CDR3 bases: TGTGCCAGCGATCCCGGGCGCTGGGGGCAGGGAAATCAGCCCCAGCATTTT. This codes for CASDPGRWGQGNQPQHF. V usage is TRBV28 and J usage is TRBJ1-5; tentative D call: TRBD1 (6 bases). The CDR3 has 17 residues. V lost 8 bases to trimming and J lost 4 bases, with 24 bases between them. Germline assignment: CDR1 MDHEN and CDR2 SYDVKM.

In this sample, this clone turned up once. V is TRBV9 and J is TRBJ2-1; perhaps TRBD2 as D (5 bases). This CDR3 spans 15 amino acids. Germline-derived CDR1 and CDR2 are SGDLS and YYNGEE. Trimming took off 0 bases at V and 0 bases at J, with 7 bases between the two ends. In nucleotides, the CDR3 is TGTGCCAGCAGCGTAGCGGAGGCCTCCTACAATGAGCAGTTCTTC. Residues: CASSVAEASYNEQFF.

This chain joins TRBV21-1 and TRBJ2-7; whether TRBD1, the table's D call, matches the DNA was not checked. TRBV21-1 is designated a pseudogene. The CDR3 runs to 16 residues. The chain's CDR3 is CASSKWAICWPYEQYF. CDR3 coding DNA: TGTGCCAGCAGCAAATGGGCGATCTGCTGGCCCTACGAGCAGTACTTC.

The rearrangement links TRBV30 to TRBJ2-1; TRBD2 aligns across 12 bases. V was clipped by 2 bases and J by 6 bases; unmatched bases: 2. This CDR3 spans 14 amino acids. The germline CDR1 and CDR2 sequences are GTSNPN and SVGIG (reference sequence). Here the CDR3 reads CAWSRLAGANEQFF. The CDR3 DNA is TGTGCCTGGAGTCGACTAGCGGGAGCCAATGAGCAGTTCTTC.

The V and J genes are TRBV11-2 and TRBJ1-5; D possibly corresponds to TRBD1 (6 bases). In germline, CDR1 is SGHAT, CDR2 FQNNGV. The CDR3 loop spans 14 amino acids. V lost 5 bases and J 2 bases, leaving 10 bases between the germline ends. The CDR3 DNA follows: TGTGCCAGCAGCCTGGGGGCTGGCAATCAGCCCCAGCATTTT. Encoded protein: CASSLGAGNQPQHF.

The CDR3 nucleotides read TGTGCCAGTAGTACCCAGGGGGGTGGCAATCAGCCCCAGCATTTT. Its protein product is CASSTQGGGNQPQHF. The chain combines TRBV19 with TRBJ1-5; 7 bases align to TRBD1. The CDR3 extends over 15 amino acids. V dropped 4 bases and J dropped 2; count of bases not matched to a gene: 5. The germline CDR1 and CDR2 sequences are LNHDA and SQIVND (reference sequence).

The J gene is TRBJ2-1, the V gene TRBV28, with 8 nucleotides matching TRBD2. Germline V CDR1 and CDR2: MDHEN, SYDVKM. The length of the CDR3 is 19 residues. J was trimmed by 9 bases and V by 6 bases; bases with no gene match: 25. The CDR3 bases are TGTGCCAGCAGGGGGTATCTAAGCGGGGGTTCAGTTCATTATGGTGAGCAGTTCTTC. Residues: CASRGYLSGGSVHYGEQFF. The full variable domain, completed using reference TRBV28 and TRBJ2-1, is DVKVTQSSRYLVKRTGEKVFLECVQDMDHENMFWYRQDPGLGLRLIYFSYDVKMKEKGDIPEGYSVSREKKERFSLILESASTNQTSMYLCASRGYLSGGSVHYGEQFFGPGTRLTVL.

This rearrangement joins TRBV6-1 to TRBJ1-5; the match to TRBD1 covers 8 bases. Germline V CDR1 and CDR2: MNHNS, SASEGT. The CDR3 extends over 14 amino acids. With V trimmed by 4 bases and J by 4 bases, 3 bases remained unmatched. The CDR3 reads CASSGGQGNQPQHF. CDR3 nucleotide sequence: TGTGCCAGCAGTGGCGGACAGGGAAATCAGCCCCAGCATTTT.

The V gene is TRBV11-2, the J gene TRBJ2-1; D might be TRBD2 (6 bases). Trimming pared 1 base from V and 7 bases from J, leaving 11 bases between. Germline-derived CDR1 and CDR2 are SGHAT and FQNNGV. The CDR3 spans 14 residues. The CDR3 sequence: CASSLAGVWNEQFF. The CDR3 DNA reads as TGTGCCAGCAGCTTAGCGGGGGTGTGGAATGAGCAGTTCTTC.

The V gene is TRBV5-1, the J gene TRBJ1-1, with 7 bases aligning to TRBD1. In germline, CDR1 is SGHRS, CDR2 YFSETQ. This CDR3 is built from 14 residues. The V and J ends lost 4 bases and 0 bases, in that order; junction bases with no gene match: 3. This CDR3 is CASSPTGMNTEAFF. In nucleotides, the CDR3 is TGCGCCAGCAGCCCGACAGGGATGAACACTGAAGCTTTCTTT. The variable domain in full, completed from reference TRBV5-1 and TRBJ1-1, reads KAGVTQTPRYLIKTRGQQVTLSCSPISGHRSVSWYQQTPGQGLQFLFEYFSETQRNKGNFPGRFSGRQFSNSRSEMNVSTLELGDSALYLCASSPTGMNTEAFFGQGTRLTVV.

This clone is medium-sized within its sample. The chain couples TRBV9 to TRBJ1-1; 9 nucleotides align to TRBD1. This CDR3 has 14 residues. Germline CDR1 reads SGDLS; CDR2 reads YYNGEE. The trim removed 4 bases at V and 7 bases at J, leaving 8 bases unmatched. CDR3 sequence reads: CASSRLQGASEAFF. CDR3 DNA sequence: TGTGCCAGCAGCCGTCTACAGGGGGCGAGTGAAGCTTTCTTT.

This chain uses TRBV21-1 with TRBJ1-1. TRBV21-1 represents a pseudogene. This CDR3 is 15 amino acids long. CDR3 sequence (DNA): TGTGCCAGCAGCAAAAAGAGGTCGGGAGACACTGAAGCTTTCTTT. Its protein product is CASSKKRSGDTEAFF.

This clone showed up just a few times. V gene TRBV11-2 combines with J gene TRBJ1-2; maybe TRBD1 (5 bases). The CDR3 consists of 16 residues. The germline V and J ends were trimmed by 4 bases and 8 bases, with 23 bases remaining between them. The germline V gene encodes CDR1 SGHAT and CDR2 FQNNGV. The CDR3 bases are TGTGCCAGCAGCTCCCTAAAAAAACAGGAACTTGGGGGCTACACCTTC. It encodes CASSSLKKQELGGYTF.